Sequencing of this T cell receptor (beta chain) was carried out in a study of blood T cells in healthy people across ages. Study information: Template-switching capture recovered about one barcoded beta molecule per two T cells.

Study-wide points: As age increased, TCR beta diversity per million T cells fell in a roughly linear fashion.

Primers used in a second PCR of roughly 6 to 11 cycles were a sample-barcoded 5' primer and a J-beta primer mix. There were at least 3 million CDR3-containing paired-end reads obtained from each sample. In TCRdb, the 5' RACE reads were re-called with MiXCR into one record per CDR3 protein. In the table there are 1.8 million or so distinct CDR3 sequences, about 39% of which are singletons. This clonotype was seen more than once but under ten times. The antigen is undetermined. V dropped 1 base and J dropped 3 bases, with 12 bases sitting between them. The CDR3 spans 15 residues. CDR1 is LNHNV and CDR2 is YYDKDF in the germline V gene (reference sequence). No fewer than 6 micrograms of total RNA were isolated from every sample.

The sample was blood. The receptor comes from a human donor in good health. This chain links TRBV15 with TRBJ1-1; no clear D. The CDR3 here is CATSRGPPTYTEAFF. The CDR3 DNA follows: TGTGCCACCAGCAGAGGACCCCCGACGTACACTGAAGCTTTCTTT.